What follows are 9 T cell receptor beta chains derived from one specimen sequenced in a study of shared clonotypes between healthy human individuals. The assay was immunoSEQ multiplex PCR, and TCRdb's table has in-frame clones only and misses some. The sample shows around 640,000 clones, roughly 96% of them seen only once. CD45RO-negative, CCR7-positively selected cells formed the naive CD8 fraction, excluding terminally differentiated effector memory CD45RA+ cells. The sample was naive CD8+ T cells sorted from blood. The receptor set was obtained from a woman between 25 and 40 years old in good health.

The CDR3 DNA reads as TGTGCCAGCAGGCTTACAGGGGTCAATCAGCCCCAGCATTTT. Its protein product is CASRLTGVNQPQHF. The chain has TRBV6-5 and TRBJ1-5; 7 positions agree with TRBD1. CDR1 and CDR2 (germline): MNHEY, SVGAGI. There are 14 residues in the CDR3. Trimming cost V 6 bases and J 3 bases; bases outside gene matches: 5.

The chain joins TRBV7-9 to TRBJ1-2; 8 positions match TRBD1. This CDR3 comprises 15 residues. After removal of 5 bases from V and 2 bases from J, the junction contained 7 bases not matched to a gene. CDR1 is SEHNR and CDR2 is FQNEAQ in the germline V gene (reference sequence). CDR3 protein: CASSGQGLENYGYTF. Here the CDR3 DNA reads TGTGCCAGCAGCGGACAGGGCTTGGAGAACTATGGCTACACCTTC.

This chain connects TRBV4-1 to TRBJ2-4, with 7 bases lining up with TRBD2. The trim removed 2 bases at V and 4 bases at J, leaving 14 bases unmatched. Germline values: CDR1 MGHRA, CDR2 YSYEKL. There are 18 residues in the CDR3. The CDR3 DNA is TGCGCCAGCAGCCAACTTAGGTCAAGGCGGGGGTTAAAAAACATTCAGTACTTC. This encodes CASSQLRSRRGLKNIQYF.

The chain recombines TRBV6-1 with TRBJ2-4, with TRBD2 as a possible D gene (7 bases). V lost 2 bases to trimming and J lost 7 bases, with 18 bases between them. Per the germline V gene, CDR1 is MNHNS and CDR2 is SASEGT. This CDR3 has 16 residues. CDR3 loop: CASSELLGAGENIQYF. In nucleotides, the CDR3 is TGTGCCAGCAGTGAATTGCTGGGGGCGGGAGAGAACATTCAGTACTTC.

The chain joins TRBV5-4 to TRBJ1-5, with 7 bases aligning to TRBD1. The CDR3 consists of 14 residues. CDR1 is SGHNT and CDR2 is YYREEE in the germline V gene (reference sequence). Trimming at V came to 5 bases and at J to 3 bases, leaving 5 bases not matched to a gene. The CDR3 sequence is CASSHQGVNQPQHF. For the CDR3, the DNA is TGTGCCAGCAGTCATCAGGGGGTCAATCAGCCCCAGCATTTT.

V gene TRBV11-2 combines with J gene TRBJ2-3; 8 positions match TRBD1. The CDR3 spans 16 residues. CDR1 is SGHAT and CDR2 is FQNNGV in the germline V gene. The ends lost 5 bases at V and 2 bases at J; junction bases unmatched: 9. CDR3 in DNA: TGTGCCAGCAGCCTTTACAGGGGGAGGACCACAGATACGCAGTATTTT. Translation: CASSLYRGRTTDTQYF.

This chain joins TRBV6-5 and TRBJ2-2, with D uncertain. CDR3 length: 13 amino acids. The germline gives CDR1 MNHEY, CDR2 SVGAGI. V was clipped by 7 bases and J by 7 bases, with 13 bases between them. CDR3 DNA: TGTGCCAGCACCCCAAGCCCGGGCGGGGAGCTGTTTTTT. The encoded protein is CASTPSPGGELFF.

This chain's CDR3 is CASSAPGQGSYEQYF. CDR3 DNA sequence: TGTGCCAGCAGCGCCCCGGGACAGGGGTCCTACGAGCAGTACTTC. The genes are TRBV9 and TRBJ2-7, with 10 bases that match TRBD1. Germline-derived CDR1 and CDR2 are SGDLS and YYNGEE. The junction had 4 bases not matched to a gene; V was cut back by 3 bases and J by 1 base. CDR3 length equals 15 residues.

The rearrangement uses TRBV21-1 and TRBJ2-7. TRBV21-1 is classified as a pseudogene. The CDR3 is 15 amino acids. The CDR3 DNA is TGTGCCAGCAGCCTTGGACGGTCCACTTCCTACGAGCAGTACTTC. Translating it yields CASSLGRSTSYEQYF.